This T cell receptor beta chain was recorded in a study of T-cell memory formation after mild COVID-19. Study-level information: Clusters of TCRs were largely donor specific. Study-wide findings and caveats: There were some responding clones in pre-infection memory, which suggested that cross-reactive memory had joined. Clones which contracted sat mainly in CM and EM if CD4+, and in EMRA if CD8+. There was a balanced CD4/CD8 profile in clones contracting day 15 to 85, and later expanders leaned CD4+.

Germline V gene sequence: CDR1 SGHDT, CDR2 YYEEEE. The CDR3 length is 19 residues. The J segment lost 0 bases and the V segment lost 3 bases, leaving 13 bases of the junction unmatched. TCRdb reanalysed the 5' RACE reads using MiXCR and keeps one entry per CDR3 protein. This sample yields 250,000 to 350,000 distinct CDR3 sequences, of which over 11% are seen a single time; roughly 21% belongs to the top ten. This clonotype was picked up a small number of times. Antigen unknown. This clonotype was obtained from a man between 18 and 35 years old who had mild COVID-19 (a few samples of this study predate the infection). Cell type and time point are not known. Material: PBMCs or a T cell subset sorted from them (not recorded which). The gene calls are TRBV5-6 and TRBJ1-4; TRBD1 aligns across 8 bases. The CDR3 sequence is CASSSTGTGRIATNEKLFF. The CDR3 DNA follows: TGTGCCAGCAGCTCAACAGGGACAGGCCGGATCGCAACTAATGAAAAACTGTTTTTT.